This paragraph reports one T cell receptor beta chain. Antigen unknown. This CDR3 has 18 residues. Profiling relied on immunoSEQ multiplex PCR, and the TCRdb table lists in-frame clones only, not all of them. The sample carries about 200,000 clones, 70% to 75% recorded once. The record originates from a study of cytotoxic CD8 clonotypes in ibrutinib-treated CLL. Study details: Partial response occurred in some 25 patients and complete response in 2; at median roughly 74 months, roughly 15 remained remitted and about 12 progressed. Response samples followed a median around 11 months of treatment, range 6 to 36.

The study, taken as a whole, reports: Clonality went higher at ibrutinib response and then dropped back toward baseline at progression.

This specimen consisted of PBMCs, obtained after 12 months of ibrutinib treatment. The chain employs TRBV12-2 and TRBJ2-7. TRBV12-2 counts as a pseudogene. The receptor was derived from a human donor with chronic lymphocytic leukemia. The CDR3, as DNA: TGTGCAAGTCGCTTCTACATCCCGGGACCCCGGACCCCCTACGAGCAGTACTTC. Translated, it gives CASRFYIPGPRTPYEQYF.